This T cell receptor (beta chain) comes out of a study of cytomegalovirus exposure and HLA in healthy donors. Method: immunoSEQ multiplex PCR; TCRdb's copy keeps in-frame clones and lacks some. The repertoire includes 90,000 to 100,000 clones, roughly 87% of them detected once, and around 6% sits in the top ten. The CDR3 is made up of 11 amino acids. Trimming pared 1 base from V and 6 bases from J, leaving 4 bases between. Per the germline V gene, CDR1 is SGHDT and CDR2 is YYEEEE. This receptor was identified in a young man in good health and CMV-seropositive. This sequence joins TRBV5-6 and TRBJ1-2; unclear D gene. The sequenced sample consisted of PBMCs. In DNA, the CDR3 is TGTGCCAGCAGCTTGCAGAATGGCTACACCTTC. This sequence encodes CASSLQNGYTF.